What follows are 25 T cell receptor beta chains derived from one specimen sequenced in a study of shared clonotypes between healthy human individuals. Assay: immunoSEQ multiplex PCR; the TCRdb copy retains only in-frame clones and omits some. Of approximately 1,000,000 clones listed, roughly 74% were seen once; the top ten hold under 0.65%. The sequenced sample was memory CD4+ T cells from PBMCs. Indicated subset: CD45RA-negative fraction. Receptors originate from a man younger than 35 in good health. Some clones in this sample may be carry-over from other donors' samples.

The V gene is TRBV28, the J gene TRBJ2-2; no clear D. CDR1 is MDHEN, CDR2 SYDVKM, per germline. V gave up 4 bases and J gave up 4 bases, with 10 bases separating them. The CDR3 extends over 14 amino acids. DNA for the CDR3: TGTGCCAGCAGTTCCTGGCGCCGCACCGGGGAGCTGTTTTTT. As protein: CASSSWRRTGELFF.

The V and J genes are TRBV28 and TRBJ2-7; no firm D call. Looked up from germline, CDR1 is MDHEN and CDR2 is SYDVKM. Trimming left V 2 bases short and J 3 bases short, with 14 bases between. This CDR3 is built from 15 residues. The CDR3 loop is CASSLTSTGYYEQYF. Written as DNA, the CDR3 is TGTGCCAGCAGTTTAACTTCCACCGGGTACTACGAGCAGTACTTC. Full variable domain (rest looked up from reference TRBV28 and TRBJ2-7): DVKVTQSSRYLVKRTGEKVFLECVQDMDHENMFWYRQDPGLGLRLIYFSYDVKMKEKGDIPEGYSVSREKKERFSLILESASTNQTSMYLCASSLTSTGYYEQYFGPGTRLTVT.

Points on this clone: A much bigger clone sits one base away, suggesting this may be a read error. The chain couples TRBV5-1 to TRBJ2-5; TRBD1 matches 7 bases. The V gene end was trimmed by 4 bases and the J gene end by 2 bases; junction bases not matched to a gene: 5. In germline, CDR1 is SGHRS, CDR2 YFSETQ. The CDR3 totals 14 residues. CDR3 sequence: CASSVGQVQETQYF. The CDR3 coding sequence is TGCGCCAGCAGCGTCGGACAGGTACAAGAGACCCAGTACTTC. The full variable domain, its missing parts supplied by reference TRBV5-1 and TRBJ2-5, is KAGVTQTPRYLIKTRGQQVTLSCSPISGHRSVSWYQQTPGQGLQFLFEYFSETQRNKGNFPGRFSGRQFSNSRSEMNVSTLELGDSALYLCASSVGQVQETQYFGPGTRLLVL.

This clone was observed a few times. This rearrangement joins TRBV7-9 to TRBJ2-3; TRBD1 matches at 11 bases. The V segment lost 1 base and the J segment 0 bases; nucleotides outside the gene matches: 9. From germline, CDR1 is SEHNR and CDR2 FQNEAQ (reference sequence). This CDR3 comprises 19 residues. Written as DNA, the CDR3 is TGTGCCAGCAGCTTAGGCCGGTGGGACAGGGGGAAGAGCACAGATACGCAGTATTTT. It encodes CASSLGRWDRGKSTDTQYF.

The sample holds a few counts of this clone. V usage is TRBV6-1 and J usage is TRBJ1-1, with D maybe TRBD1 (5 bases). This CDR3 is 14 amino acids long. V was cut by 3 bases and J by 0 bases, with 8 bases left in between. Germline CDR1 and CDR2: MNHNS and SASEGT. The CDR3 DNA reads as TGTGCCAGCAGTGATAGGGGAATGAACACTGAAGCTTTCTTT. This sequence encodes CASSDRGMNTEAFF.

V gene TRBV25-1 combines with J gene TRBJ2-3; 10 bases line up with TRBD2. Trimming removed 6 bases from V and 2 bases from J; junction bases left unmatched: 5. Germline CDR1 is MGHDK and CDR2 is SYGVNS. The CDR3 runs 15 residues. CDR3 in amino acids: CASSTSGDYTDTQYF. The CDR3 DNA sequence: TGTGCCAGCAGCACTAGCGGGGACTACACAGATACGCAGTATTTT.

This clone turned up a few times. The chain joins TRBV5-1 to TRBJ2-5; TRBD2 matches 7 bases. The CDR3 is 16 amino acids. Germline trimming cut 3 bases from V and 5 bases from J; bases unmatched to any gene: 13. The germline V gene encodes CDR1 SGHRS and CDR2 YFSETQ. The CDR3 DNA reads TGCGCCAGCAGCTCGAGGTCGGGAGGCCCTGGCGAGACCCAGTACTTC. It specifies CASSSRSGGPGETQYF.

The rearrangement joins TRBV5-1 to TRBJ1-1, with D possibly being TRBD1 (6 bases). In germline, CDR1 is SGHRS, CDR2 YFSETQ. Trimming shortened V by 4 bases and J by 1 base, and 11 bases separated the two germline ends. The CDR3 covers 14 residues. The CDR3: CASSPGQPNTEAFF. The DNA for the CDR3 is TGCGCCAGCAGCCCTGGACAGCCGAACACTGAAGCTTTCTTT.

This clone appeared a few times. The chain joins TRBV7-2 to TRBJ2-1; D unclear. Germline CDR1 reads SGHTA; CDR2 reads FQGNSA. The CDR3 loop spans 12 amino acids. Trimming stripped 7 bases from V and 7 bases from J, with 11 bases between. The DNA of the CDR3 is TGTGCCAGCAACGAAGGGATTAATGAGCAGTTCTTC. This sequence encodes CASNEGINEQFF.

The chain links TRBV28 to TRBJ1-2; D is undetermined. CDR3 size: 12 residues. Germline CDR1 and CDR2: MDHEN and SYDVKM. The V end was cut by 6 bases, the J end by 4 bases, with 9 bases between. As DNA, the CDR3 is TGTGCCAGCAGCACGCTCGGCTATGGCTACACCTTC. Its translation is CASSTLGYGYTF.

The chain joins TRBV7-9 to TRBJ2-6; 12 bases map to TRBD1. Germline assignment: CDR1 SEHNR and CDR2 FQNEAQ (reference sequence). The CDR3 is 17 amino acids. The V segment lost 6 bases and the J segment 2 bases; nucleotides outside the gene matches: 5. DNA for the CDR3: TGTGCCAGCAGTTCGGGACAGGGGGCTGCTGGGGCCAACGTCCTGACTTTC. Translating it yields CASSSGQGAAGANVLTF.

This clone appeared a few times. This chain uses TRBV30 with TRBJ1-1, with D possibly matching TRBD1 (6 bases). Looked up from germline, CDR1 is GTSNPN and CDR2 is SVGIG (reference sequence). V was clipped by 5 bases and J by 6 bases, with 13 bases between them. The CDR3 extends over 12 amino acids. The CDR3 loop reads CAWVGGFAEAFF. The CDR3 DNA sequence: TGTGCCTGGGTAGGGGGTTTCGCTGAAGCTTTCTTT.

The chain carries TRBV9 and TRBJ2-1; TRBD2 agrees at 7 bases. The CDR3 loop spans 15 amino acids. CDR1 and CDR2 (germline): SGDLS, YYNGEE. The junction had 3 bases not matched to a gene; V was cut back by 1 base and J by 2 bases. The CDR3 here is CASSVLSGTYNEQFF. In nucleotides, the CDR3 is TGTGCCAGCAGCGTATTGAGCGGGACCTACAATGAGCAGTTCTTC.

As DNA, the CDR3 is TGTGCCAGCAGCCGCGCCCCCAAGAACACTGAAGCTTTCTTT. Its translation: CASSRAPKNTEAFF. The V and J genes are TRBV7-9 and TRBJ1-1; D remains ambiguous. The CDR3 loop spans 14 amino acids. The V end lost 5 bases, the J end lost 1 base, and 11 bases lay between the germline ends. Germline-derived CDR1 and CDR2 are SEHNR and FQNEAQ (reference sequence).

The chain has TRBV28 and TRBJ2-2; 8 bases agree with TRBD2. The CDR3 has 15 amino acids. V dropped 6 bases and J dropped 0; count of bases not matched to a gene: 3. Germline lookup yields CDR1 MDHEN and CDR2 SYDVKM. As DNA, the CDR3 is TGTGCCAGCAGGGGCGGGAGGTCGAACACCGGGGAGCTGTTTTTT. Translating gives CASRGGRSNTGELFF.

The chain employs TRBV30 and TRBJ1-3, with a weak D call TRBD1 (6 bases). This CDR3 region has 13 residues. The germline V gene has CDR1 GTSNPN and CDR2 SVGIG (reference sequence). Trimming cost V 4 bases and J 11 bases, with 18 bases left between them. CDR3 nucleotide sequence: TGTGCCTGGACCGCCAATGGGGGCGTCCCCATATATTTT. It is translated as CAWTANGGVPIYF.

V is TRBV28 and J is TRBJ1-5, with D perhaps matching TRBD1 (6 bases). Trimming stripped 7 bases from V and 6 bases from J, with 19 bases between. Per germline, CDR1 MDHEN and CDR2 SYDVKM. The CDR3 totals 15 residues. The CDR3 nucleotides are TGTGCCAGCATTTCGGGGGCAGGGGTGGGTCAGCCCCAGCATTTT. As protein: CASISGAGVGQPQHF. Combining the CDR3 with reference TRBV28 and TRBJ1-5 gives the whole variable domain DVKVTQSSRYLVKRTGEKVFLECVQDMDHENMFWYRQDPGLGLRLIYFSYDVKMKEKGDIPEGYSVSREKKERFSLILESASTNQTSMYLCASISGAGVGQPQHFGDGTRLSIL.

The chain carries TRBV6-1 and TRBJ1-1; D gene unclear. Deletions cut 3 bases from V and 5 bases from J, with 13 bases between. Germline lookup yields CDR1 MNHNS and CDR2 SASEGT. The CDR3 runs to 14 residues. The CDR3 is CASSEAGLRTEAFF. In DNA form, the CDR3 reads TGTGCCAGCAGTGAGGCGGGCTTAAGGACTGAAGCTTTCTTT.

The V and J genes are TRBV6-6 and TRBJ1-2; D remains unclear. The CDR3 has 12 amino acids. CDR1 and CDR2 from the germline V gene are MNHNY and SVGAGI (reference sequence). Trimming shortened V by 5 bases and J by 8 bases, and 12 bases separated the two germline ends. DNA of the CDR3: TGTGCCAGCAGTCCCTCTCTGGGCGGCTACACCTTC. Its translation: CASSPSLGGYTF.

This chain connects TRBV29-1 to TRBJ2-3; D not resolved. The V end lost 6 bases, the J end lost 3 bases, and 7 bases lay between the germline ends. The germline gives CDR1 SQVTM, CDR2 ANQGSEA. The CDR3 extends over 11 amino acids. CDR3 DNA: TGCAGCGTAGAGAAAACAGATACGCAGTATTTT. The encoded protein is CSVEKTDTQYF.

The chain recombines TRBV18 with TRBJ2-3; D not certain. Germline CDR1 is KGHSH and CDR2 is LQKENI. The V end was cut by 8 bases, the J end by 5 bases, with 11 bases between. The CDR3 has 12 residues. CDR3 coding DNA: TGTGCCAGCCCCGGGTTGGGAGATACGCAGTATTTT. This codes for CASPGLGDTQYF.

CDR3 coding DNA: TGTGCCAGCAGCGCCCTACAGTATCCTGGAAACACCATATATTTT. Amino acids: CASSALQYPGNTIYF. The rearrangement joins TRBV9 to TRBJ1-3, with D unclear. The V gene's germline CDR1 is SGDLS and CDR2 YYNGEE. The CDR3 extends over 15 amino acids. The V end was cut by 3 bases, the J end by 2 bases, with 12 bases between.

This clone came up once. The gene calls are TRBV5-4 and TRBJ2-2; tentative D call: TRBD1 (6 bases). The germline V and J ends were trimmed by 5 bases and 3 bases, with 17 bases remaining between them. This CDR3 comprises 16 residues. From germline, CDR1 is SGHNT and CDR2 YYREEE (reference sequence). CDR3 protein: CASSQKQGVDTGELFF. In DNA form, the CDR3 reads TGTGCCAGCAGTCAGAAACAGGGCGTCGACACCGGGGAGCTGTTTTTT.

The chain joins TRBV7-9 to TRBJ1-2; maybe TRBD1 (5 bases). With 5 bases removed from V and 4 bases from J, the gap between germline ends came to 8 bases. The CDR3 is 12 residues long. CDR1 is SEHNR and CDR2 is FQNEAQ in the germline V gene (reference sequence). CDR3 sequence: CASSRDFYGYTF. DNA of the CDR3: TGTGCCAGCAGCAGGGACTTCTATGGCTACACCTTC. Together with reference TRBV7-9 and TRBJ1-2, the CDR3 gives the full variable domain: DTGVSQNPRHKITKRGQNVTFRCDPISEHNRLYWYRQTLGQGPEFLTYFQNEAQLEKSRLLSDRFSAERPKGSFSTLEIQRTEQGDSAMYLCASSRDFYGYTFGSGTRLTVV.

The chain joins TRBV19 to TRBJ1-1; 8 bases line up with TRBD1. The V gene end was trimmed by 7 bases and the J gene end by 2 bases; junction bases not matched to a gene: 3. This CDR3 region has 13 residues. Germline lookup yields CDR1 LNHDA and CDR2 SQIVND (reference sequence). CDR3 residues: CASTDRGNTEAFF. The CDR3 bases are TGTGCCAGTACTGACAGGGGAAACACTGAAGCTTTCTTT.